This T cell receptor beta chain appears in the sequencing data of a study of T cell repertoires in cytomegalovirus infection (dated by TCRdb to between 2019 and 2020). In the study overall: The peptide stimulations were aimed at well-studied HLA-B-restricted epitopes as well as recently identified HLA-C-restricted CMV epitopes, whose presentation resists viral immunomodulation. Donor HLA type was relevant to the analysis, because carriage of CMV infection together with the matching HLA type was indicated by public TCR beta signatures. Results the study describes overall, beyond this receptor: Cumulative frequency of public TCR beta family members discriminated carriers of CMV infection plus the relevant HLA type in this cohort and an independent 352-donor cohort. The ex vivo response was dominated by HLA-C-restricted CMV-specific TCR beta clonotypes, which also provided the single most frequent clonotype in two of eight donors.

Explained via the paper, the treatment or condition label denotes: in vitro stimulation with specific CMV peptide epitopes to enrich CMV-specific T cells. This clonotype was seen a handful of times. Its antigen is still unknown. No quality values exist for individual bases; no much larger clone is one base distant. The germline V gene sets CDR1 to SGHVS and CDR2 to FNYEAQ. At the junction V is shortened by 6 bases and J by 5 bases; bases outside the gene matches: 9. From cysteine to phenylalanine, the CDR3 is 14 amino acids long. Just the 42-base CDR3 DNA is kept, in frame starting at base 1. TCRdb lists the instrument as Illumina HiSeq 1500. The public reads were reprocessed in TCRdb via fastp at Q25 and MiXCR, keeping in-frame beta chains. Rows with a matching CDR3 protein are joined into one entry that keeps the most common DNA and genes. The sample has about a million distinct CDR3 sequences on record, 30% to 40% of them singletons. The ten top clones hold around 15% of the sample.

The starting material was cultured CD8+ T cells from PBMCs, obtained from culture after CMV antigen stimulation. The chain is encoded by TRBV7-6 joined to TRBJ1-1; a stretch of 7 junction bases matches TRBD1. The receptor was derived from a human donor in good health (CMV status not recorded). Some clones in this sample may be carry-over from other donors' samples. The sequence in DNA is TGTGCCAGCAGTTCCGACAGGGTATGGACTGAAGCTTTCTTT. This translates into CASSSDRVWTEAFF. Where the CDR3 stops, the reference TRBV7-6 and TRBJ1-1 genes take over; the full variable domain is GAGVSQSPRYKVTKRGQDVALRCDPISGHVSLYWYRQALGQGPEFLTYFNYEAQQDKSGLPNDRFSAERPEGSISTLTIQRTEQRDSAMYRCASSSDRVWTEAFFGQGTRLTVV.